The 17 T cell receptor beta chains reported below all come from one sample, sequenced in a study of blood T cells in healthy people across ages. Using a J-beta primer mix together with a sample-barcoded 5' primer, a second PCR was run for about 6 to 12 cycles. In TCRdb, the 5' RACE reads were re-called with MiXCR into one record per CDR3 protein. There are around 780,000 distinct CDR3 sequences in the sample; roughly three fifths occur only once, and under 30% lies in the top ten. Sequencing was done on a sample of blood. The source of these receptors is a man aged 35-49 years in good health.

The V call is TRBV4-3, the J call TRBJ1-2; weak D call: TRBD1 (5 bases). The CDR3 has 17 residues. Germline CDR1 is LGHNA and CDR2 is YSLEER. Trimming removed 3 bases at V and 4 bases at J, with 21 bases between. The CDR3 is CASSQNSRGSGSYGYTF. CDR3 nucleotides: TGCGCCAGCAGCCAGAACAGTCGGGGCTCGGGAAGCTATGGCTACACCTTC.

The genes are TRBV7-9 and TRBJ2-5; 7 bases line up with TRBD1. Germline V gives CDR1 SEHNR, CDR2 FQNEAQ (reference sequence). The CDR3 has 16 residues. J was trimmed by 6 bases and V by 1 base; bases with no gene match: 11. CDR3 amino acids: CASSLGQGRTTKTQYF. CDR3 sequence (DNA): TGTGCCAGCAGCTTAGGACAGGGAAGGACAACAAAGACCCAGTACTTC.

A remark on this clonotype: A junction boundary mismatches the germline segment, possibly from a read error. The CDR3 DNA reads as TGTGCCAGCAGCTTCCGAAGCTCCCACAATGAGCAGTTCTTC. This encodes CASSFRSSHNEQFF. J is TRBJ2-1 and V is TRBV7-8; the D is unclear. The CDR3 extends over 14 amino acids. Germline V gene lookup returns CDR1 SGHVS and CDR2 FQNEAQ.

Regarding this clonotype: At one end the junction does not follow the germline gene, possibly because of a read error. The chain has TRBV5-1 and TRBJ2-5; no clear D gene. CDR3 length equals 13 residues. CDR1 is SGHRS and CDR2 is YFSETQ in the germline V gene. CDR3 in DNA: TGCGCCAGCAGCTTATATGCAGCCTACGAGCAGTACTTT. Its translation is CASSLYAAYEQYF.

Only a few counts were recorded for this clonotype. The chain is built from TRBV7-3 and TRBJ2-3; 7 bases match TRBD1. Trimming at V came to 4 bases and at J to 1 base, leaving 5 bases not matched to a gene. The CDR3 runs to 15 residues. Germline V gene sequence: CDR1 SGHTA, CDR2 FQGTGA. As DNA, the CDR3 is TGTGCCAGCAGCTCCAACAGGGGCGGCACAGATACGCAGTATTTT. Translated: CASSSNRGGTDTQYF.

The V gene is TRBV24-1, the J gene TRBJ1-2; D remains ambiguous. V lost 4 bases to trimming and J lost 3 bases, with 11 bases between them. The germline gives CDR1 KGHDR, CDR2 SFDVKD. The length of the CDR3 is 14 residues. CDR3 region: CATSDLDGDYGYTF. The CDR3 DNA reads TGTGCCACCAGTGACCTGGACGGGGACTATGGCTACACCTTC.

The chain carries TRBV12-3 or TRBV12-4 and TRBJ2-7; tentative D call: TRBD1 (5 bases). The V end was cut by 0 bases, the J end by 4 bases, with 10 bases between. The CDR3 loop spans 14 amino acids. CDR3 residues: CASSLAGQIYEQYF. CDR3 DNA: TGTGCCAGCAGTTTAGCGGGGCAGATTTACGAGCAGTACTTC.

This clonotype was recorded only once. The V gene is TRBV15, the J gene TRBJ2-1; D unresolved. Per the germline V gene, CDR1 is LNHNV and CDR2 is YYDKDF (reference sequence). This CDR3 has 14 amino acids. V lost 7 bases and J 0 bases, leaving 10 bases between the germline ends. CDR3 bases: TGTGCCACCACTAAGTACAGCTCCTACAATGAGCAGTTCTTC. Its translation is CATTKYSSYNEQFF. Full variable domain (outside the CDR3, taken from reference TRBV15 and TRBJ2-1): DAMVIQNPRYQVTQFGKPVTLSCSQTLNHNVMYWYQQKSSQAPKLLFHYYDKDFNNEADTPDNFQSRRPNTSFCFLDIRSPGLGDTAMYLCATTKYSSYNEQFFGPGTRLTVL.

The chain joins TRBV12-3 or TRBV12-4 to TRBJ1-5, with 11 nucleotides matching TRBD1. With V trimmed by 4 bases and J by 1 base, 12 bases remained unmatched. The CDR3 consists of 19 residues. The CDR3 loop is CASSSHRGTGGWSNQPQHF. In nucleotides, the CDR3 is TGTGCCAGCAGTTCGCACCGCGGGACAGGGGGATGGAGCAATCAGCCCCAGCATTTT.

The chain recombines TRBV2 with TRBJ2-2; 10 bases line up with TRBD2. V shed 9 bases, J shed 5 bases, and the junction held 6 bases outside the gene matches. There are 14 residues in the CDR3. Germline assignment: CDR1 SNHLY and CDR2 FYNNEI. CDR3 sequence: CASTGLAFTGELFF. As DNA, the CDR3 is TGTGCCAGTACGGGACTAGCGTTTACCGGGGAGCTGTTTTTT.

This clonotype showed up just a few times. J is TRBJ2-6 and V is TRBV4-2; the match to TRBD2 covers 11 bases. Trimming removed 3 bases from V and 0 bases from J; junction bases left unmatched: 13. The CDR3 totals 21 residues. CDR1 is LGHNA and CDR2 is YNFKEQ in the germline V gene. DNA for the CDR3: TGTGCCAGCAGCCAGACACCTCAGACTAGCGGGATGTTCTCTGGGGCCAACGTCCTGACTTTC. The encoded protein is CASSQTPQTSGMFSGANVLTF.

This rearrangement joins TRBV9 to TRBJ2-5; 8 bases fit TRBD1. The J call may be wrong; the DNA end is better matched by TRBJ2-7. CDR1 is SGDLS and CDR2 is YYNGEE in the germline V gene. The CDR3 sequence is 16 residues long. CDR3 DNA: TGTGCCAGCAGTGACCAAGGGGCAGGGGGCTCATACGAGCAGTACTTC. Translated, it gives CASSDQGAGGSYEQYF.

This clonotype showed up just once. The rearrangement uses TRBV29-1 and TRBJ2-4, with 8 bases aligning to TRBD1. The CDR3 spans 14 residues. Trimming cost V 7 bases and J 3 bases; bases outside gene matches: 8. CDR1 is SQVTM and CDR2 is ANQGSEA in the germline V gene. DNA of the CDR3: TGCAGCGCCGCAGGGGGCAGGGTCAAAAACATTCAGTACTTC. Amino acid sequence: CSAAGGRVKNIQYF. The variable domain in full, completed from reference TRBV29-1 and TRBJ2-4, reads SAVISQKPSRDICQRGTSLTIQCQVDSQVTMMFWYRQQPGQSLTLIATANQGSEATYESGFVIDKFPISRPNLTFSTLTVSNMSPEDSSIYLCSAAGGRVKNIQYFGAGTRLSVL.

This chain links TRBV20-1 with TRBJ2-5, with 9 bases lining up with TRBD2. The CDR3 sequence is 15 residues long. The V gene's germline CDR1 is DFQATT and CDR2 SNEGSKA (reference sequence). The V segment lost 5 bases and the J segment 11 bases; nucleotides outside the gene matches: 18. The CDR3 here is CSAAEVIAGASEQYF. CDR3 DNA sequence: TGCAGTGCTGCTGAAGTAATAGCGGGAGCCTCTGAGCAGTACTTC.

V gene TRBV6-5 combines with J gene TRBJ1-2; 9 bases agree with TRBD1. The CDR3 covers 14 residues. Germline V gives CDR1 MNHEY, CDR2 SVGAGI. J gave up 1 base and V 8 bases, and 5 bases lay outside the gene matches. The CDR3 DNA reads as TGTGCCAGCGCTAGGACAGGGGTTAACTATGGCTACACCTTC. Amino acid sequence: CASARTGVNYGYTF.

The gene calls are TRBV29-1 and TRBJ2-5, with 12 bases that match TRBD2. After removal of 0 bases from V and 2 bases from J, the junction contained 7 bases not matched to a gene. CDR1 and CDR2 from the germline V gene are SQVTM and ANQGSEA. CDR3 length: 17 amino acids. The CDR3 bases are TGCAGCGTTGAAGATCAACTAGCGGGAGGCGGGCAAGAGACCCAGTACTTC. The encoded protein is CSVEDQLAGGGQETQYF.

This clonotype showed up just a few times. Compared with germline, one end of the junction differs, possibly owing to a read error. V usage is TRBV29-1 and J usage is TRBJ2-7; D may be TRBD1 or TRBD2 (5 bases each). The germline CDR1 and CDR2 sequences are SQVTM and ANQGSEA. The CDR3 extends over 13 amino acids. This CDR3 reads CSVEPGPDYEQYF. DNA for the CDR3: TGCAGCGTCGAACCGGGGCCCGACTACGAGCAGTACTTT.